The entry below describes one T cell receptor beta chain. Its antigen is not known. The entry originates in a study of T cells in Graves' hyperthyroidism and ophthalmopathy. Whole-study context: The blood sample was taken at first diagnosis, before treatment began. Study outcomes and limitations: A 13 V-J model separated ophthalmopathy from stable hyperthyroidism.

TCR beta CDR3 sequences were amplified from RNA transcripts. The TCR CDR3 was amplified in a first-round RT-PCR using the HTBI primer set. TCRdb re-called the multiplex PCR reads with MiXCR, one entry per CDR3 protein. The sample shows about 640,000 distinct CDR3 sequences, around 20% of them seen only once. From germline, CDR1 is LNHNV and CDR2 YYDKDF (reference sequence). Trimming removed 6 bases from V and 0 bases from J, with 7 bases in between. The CDR3 consists of 13 residues. The material sequenced was blood. J is TRBJ2-3 and V is TRBV15; D remains ambiguous. This clonotype was obtained from a man aged 30-40 years with Graves' ophthalmopathy. The CDR3 coding sequence is TGTGCCACCAGACCACCAAGCACAGATACGCAGTATTTT. Protein sequence: CATRPPSTDTQYF.